This T cell receptor (beta chain) comes out of a study of blood T cell repertoires in COVID-19. This table comes from immunoSEQ multiplex PCR, and its TCRdb copy is limited to in-frame clones, with some not included. This repertoire shows about 140,000 clones, about 87% found once; its top ten account for about two fifths. This clone was seen more than once but under ten times. The junction had 10 bases not matched to a gene; V was cut back by 8 bases and J by 5 bases. CDR1 and CDR2 from the germline V gene are SNHLY and FYNNEI. The length of the CDR3 is 14 residues. The specimen sequenced was peripheral blood. This rearrangement joins TRBV2 to TRBJ2-3; 7 bases are a match to TRBD2. The sequence was collected from a man in his fifties who had recovered from COVID-19. Here the CDR3 DNA reads TGTGCCAGCCGACCATGGCTAGCGGAAGATACGCAGTATTTT. Translated: CASRPWLAEDTQYF.